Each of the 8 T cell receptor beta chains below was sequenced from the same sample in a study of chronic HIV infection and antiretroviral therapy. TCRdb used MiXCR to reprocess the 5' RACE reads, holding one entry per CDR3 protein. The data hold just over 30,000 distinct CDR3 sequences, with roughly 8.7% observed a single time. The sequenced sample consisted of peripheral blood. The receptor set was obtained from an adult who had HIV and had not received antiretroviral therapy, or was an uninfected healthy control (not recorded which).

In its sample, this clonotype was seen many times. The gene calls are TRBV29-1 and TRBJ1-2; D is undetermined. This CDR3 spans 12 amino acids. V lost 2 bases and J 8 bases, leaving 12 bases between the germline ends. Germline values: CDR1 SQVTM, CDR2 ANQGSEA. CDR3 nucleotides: TGCAGCGTTGAAAGGACGGGCCTGGGCTACACCTTC. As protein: CSVERTGLGYTF.

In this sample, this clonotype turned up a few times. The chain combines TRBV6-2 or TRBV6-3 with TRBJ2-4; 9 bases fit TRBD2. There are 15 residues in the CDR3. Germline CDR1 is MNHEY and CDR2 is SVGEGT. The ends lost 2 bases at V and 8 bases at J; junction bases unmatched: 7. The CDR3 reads CASSYTIAGADIQYF. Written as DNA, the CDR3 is TGTGCCAGCAGTTACACGATAGCGGGAGCAGACATTCAGTACTTC.

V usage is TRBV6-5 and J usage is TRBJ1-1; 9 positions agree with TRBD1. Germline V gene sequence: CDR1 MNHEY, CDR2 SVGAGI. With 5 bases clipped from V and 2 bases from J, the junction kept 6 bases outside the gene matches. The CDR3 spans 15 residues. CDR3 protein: CASSRGQGHNTEAFF. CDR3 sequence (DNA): TGTGCCAGCAGTAGGGGACAGGGCCATAACACTGAAGCTTTCTTT.

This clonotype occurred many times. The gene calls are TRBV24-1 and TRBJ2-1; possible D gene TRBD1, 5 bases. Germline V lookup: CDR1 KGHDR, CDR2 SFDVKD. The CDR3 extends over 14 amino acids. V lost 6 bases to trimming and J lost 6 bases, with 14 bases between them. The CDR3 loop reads CATSLAGPGNEQFF. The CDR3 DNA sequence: TGTGCCACCAGTTTGGCAGGGCCGGGCAATGAGCAGTTCTTC.

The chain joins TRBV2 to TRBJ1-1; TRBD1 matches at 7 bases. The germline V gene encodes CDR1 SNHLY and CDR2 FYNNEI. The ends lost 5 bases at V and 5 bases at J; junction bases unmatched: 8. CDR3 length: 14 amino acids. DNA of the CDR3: TGTGCCAGCAGTATGGGGACAGTTCTTACTGAAGCTTTCTTT. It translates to CASSMGTVLTEAFF.

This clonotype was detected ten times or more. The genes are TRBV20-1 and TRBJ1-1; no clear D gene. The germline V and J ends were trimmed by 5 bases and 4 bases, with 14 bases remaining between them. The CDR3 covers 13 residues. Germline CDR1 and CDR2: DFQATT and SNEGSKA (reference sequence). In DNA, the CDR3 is TGCAGTGCTCAAGACGAGGGTAGCACTGAAGCTTTCTTT. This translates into CSAQDEGSTEAFF.

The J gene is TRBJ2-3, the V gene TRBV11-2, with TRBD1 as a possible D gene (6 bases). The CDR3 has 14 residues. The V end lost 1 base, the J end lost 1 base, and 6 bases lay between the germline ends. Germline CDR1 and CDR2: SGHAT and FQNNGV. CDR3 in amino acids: CASSLAGGTDTQYF. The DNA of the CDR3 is TGTGCCAGCAGCTTAGCAGGGGGCACAGATACGCAGTATTTT.

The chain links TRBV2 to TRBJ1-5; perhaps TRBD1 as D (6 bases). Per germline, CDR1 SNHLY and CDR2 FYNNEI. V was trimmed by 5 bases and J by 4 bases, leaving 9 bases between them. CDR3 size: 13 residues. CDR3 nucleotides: TGTGCCAGCAGTCCTGGACAGAATCAGCCCCAGCATTTT. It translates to CASSPGQNQPQHF.